Listed below are T cell receptor beta chains from one sample, sequenced in a study of cytomegalovirus exposure and HLA in healthy donors. Repertoires were generated with immunoSEQ multiplex PCR, while TCRdb's copy carries only in-frame clones and drops some. The repertoire holds some 59,000 clones, with approximately 77% as singletons. The sample taken for sequencing was PBMCs. The receptors stem from a woman aged 18-29 years in good health and CMV-seronegative. CDR3s include the opening cysteine and the closing phenylalanine or tryptophan. Fields, in order: clone size, V gene, J gene, D gene, CDR3 DNA, CDR3 protein. A D gene is named only where the DNA matches it firmly. The size entry is marked missing in some rows and otherwise reads once, few, many or a size class.

clone size: -
V gene: TRBV7-2
J gene: TRBJ2-5
D gene: -
CDR3 DNA: TGTGCCAGCAGCTTTGGGGAGGACGGGACCCAGTACTTC
CDR3 protein: CASSFGEDGTQYF

clone size: -
V gene: TRBV19
J gene: TRBJ1-4
D gene: -
CDR3 DNA: TGTGCCAGTAGCCCAAGGAGGTCGGATGAAAAACTGTTTTTT
CDR3 protein: CASSPRRSDEKLFF

clone size: -
V gene: TRBV14
J gene: TRBJ2-5
D gene: -
CDR3 DNA: TGTGCCAGCAGCCAAGCTGGGACTGCATGGGAGACCCAGTACTTC
CDR3 protein: CASSQAGTAWETQYF

clone size: -
V gene: TRBV20-1
J gene: TRBJ2-3
D gene: -
CDR3 DNA: TGCAGTGGGTCAGGCGATACGCAGTATTTT
CDR3 protein: CSGSGDTQYF

clone size: -
V gene: TRBV6-1
J gene: TRBJ2-5
D gene: TRBD1
CDR3 DNA: TGTGCCAGCAGTGAACTTGACAGGGGCCAAGAGACCCAGTACTTC
CDR3 protein: CASSELDRGQETQYF

clone size: -
V gene: TRBV28
J gene: TRBJ2-4
D gene: TRBD1
CDR3 DNA: TGTGCCAGCAGTATGCCGGGACAGGACCATGGGAAAAACATTCAGTACTTC
CDR3 protein: CASSMPGQDHGKNIQYF

clone size: -
V gene: TRBV27
J gene: TRBJ1-5
D gene: -
CDR3 DNA: TGTGCCAGCAGTTTACGGCAGGGGATCCGGCCCCAGCATTTT
CDR3 protein: CASSLRQGIRPQHF

clone size: -
V gene: TRBV11-2
J gene: TRBJ2-1
D gene: -
CDR3 DNA: TGTGCCAGCAGCTTAGTGATCGGGGGTTCTAGCTACAATGAGCAGTTCTTC
CDR3 protein: CASSLVIGGSSYNEQFF

clone size: -
V gene: TRBV7-9
J gene: TRBJ2-7
D gene: -
CDR3 DNA: TGTGCCAGCAGCTTCTTAAGCGGCTACGAGCAGTACTTC
CDR3 protein: CASSFLSGYEQYF

clone size: -
V gene: TRBV4-1
J gene: TRBJ2-1
D gene: TRBD2
CDR3 DNA: TGCGCCAGCAGCCAAGATGTGGTGCTCGCACTAGCGGGAGATCTAGGTTACAATGAGCAGTTCTTC
CDR3 protein: CASSQDVVLALAGDLGYNEQFF

clone size: -
V gene: TRBV18
J gene: TRBJ1-2
D gene: -
CDR3 DNA: TGTGCCAGCTCACGGGACTCTCGCTATGGCTACACCTTC
CDR3 protein: CASSRDSRYGYTF

clone size: -
V gene: TRBV7-8
J gene: TRBJ2-5
D gene: TRBD1
CDR3 DNA: TGTGCCAGCAGCTTGAGGACAGGGCGGCAAGAGACCCAGTACTTC
CDR3 protein: CASSLRTGRQETQYF

clone size: -
V gene: TRBV6-5
J gene: TRBJ2-7
D gene: -
CDR3 DNA: TGTGCCAGCAGCCCGCCGGGGTCCTACGAGCAGTACTTC
CDR3 protein: CASSPPGSYEQYF

clone size: -
V gene: TRBV27
J gene: TRBJ1-1
D gene: -
CDR3 DNA: TGTGCCAGCAGTTTATCCGGGGGACGCACTGAAGCTTTCTTT
CDR3 protein: CASSLSGGRTEAFF

clone size: -
V gene: TRBV10-2
J gene: TRBJ2-1
D gene: -
CDR3 DNA: TGCGCCAGCACTACAGGGATGGAGCAGTTCTTC
CDR3 protein: CASTTGMEQFF

clone size: -
V gene: TRBV27
J gene: TRBJ2-7
D gene: TRBD2
CDR3 DNA: TGTGCCAGCAGTTTCGGGGACTATAGTGACGAGCAGTACTTC
CDR3 protein: CASSFGDYSDEQYF

clone size: -
V gene: TRBV28
J gene: TRBJ2-5
D gene: -
CDR3 DNA: TGTGCCAGCAGTTCCCTAGGAGGGGAGACCCAGTACTTC
CDR3 protein: CASSSLGGETQYF

clone size: few
V gene: TRBV9
J gene: TRBJ2-6
D gene: TRBD1
CDR3 DNA: TGTGCCAGCAGCCCAGGGGGACAGCCGACTGGGGCCAACGGCCTGACTTTC
CDR3 protein: CASSPGGQPTGANGLTF

clone size: -
V gene: TRBV7-2
J gene: TRBJ2-1
D gene: -
CDR3 DNA: TGTGCCAGCAGCCTCTCGGGTATAACCTACAATGAGCAGTTCTTC
CDR3 protein: CASSLSGITYNEQFF

clone size: -
V gene: TRBV2
J gene: TRBJ2-6
D gene: -
CDR3 DNA: TGTGCCAGCAGTGAAGCGGCTTCTGGGGCCAACGTCCTGACTTTC
CDR3 protein: CASSEAASGANVLTF

clone size: few
V gene: TRBV5-1
J gene: TRBJ1-1
D gene: -
CDR3 DNA: TGCGCCAGCAGCTTGTCCCCTCTACTGTCTGAAGCTTTCTTT
CDR3 protein: CASSLSPLLSEAFF

clone size: -
V gene: TRBV7-9
J gene: TRBJ2-3
D gene: -
CDR3 DNA: TGTGCCAGCAGCTTAGCCCACGGTACGCAGTATTTT
CDR3 protein: CASSLAHGTQYF

clone size: -
V gene: TRBV6-5
J gene: TRBJ2-1
D gene: TRBD2
CDR3 DNA: TGTGCCATCCGAACCGGGAGGGCAAATGAGCAGTTCTTC
CDR3 protein: CAIRTGRANEQFF

clone size: -
V gene: TRBV11-2
J gene: TRBJ2-7
D gene: -
CDR3 DNA: TGTGCCAGCAGCTTAAACGCCGGGGGTAACTACGAGCAGTACTTC
CDR3 protein: CASSLNAGGNYEQYF

clone size: -
V gene: TRBV10-3
J gene: TRBJ2-7
D gene: TRBD2
CDR3 DNA: TGTGCCATCAGGGCCGGCGGGCGGGAGTCCGAGCAGTACTTC
CDR3 protein: CAIRAGGRESEQYF

clone size: -
V gene: TRBV7-8
J gene: TRBJ1-1
D gene: -
CDR3 DNA: TGTGCCAGCAGCTTACCCCGTGAGGGTGGCGACACTGAAGCTTTCTTT
CDR3 protein: CASSLPREGGDTEAFF

clone size: -
V gene: TRBV6-1
J gene: TRBJ1-4
D gene: TRBD1
CDR3 DNA: TGTGCCAGCAGTGACCCGTCAGGGGGCGCGAGGGAAAAACTGTTTTTT
CDR3 protein: CASSDPSGGAREKLFF

clone size: -
V gene: TRBV7-7
J gene: TRBJ1-5
D gene: -
CDR3 DNA: TGTGCTAGCAGCTTCGGTCTGCAGGTTAGCAATCAGCCCCAGCATTTT
CDR3 protein: CASSFGLQVSNQPQHF

clone size: -
V gene: TRBV28
J gene: TRBJ1-2
D gene: -
CDR3 DNA: TGTGCCAGCAATGACAGAGACTATGGCTACACCTTC
CDR3 protein: CASNDRDYGYTF

clone size: -
V gene: TRBV14
J gene: TRBJ2-3
D gene: TRBD2
CDR3 DNA: TGTGCCAGCAGCTCCCGACTAGCTTCTACCACAGATACGCAGTATTTT
CDR3 protein: CASSSRLASTTDTQYF

clone size: few
V gene: TRBV15
J gene: TRBJ2-7
D gene: TRBD1
CDR3 DNA: TGTGCCACCAGCTCACAAGGACAGGGGGCGCCCGAGCAGTACTTC
CDR3 protein: CATSSQGQGAPEQYF

clone size: -
V gene: TRBV6-4
J gene: TRBJ1-6
D gene: -
CDR3 DNA: TGTGCCAGCAGTGACTCAGGGGATAATTCACCCCTCCACTTT
CDR3 protein: CASSDSGDNSPLHF

clone size: -
V gene: TRBV5-6
J gene: TRBJ2-1
D gene: -
CDR3 DNA: TGTGCCAGCAGCTTCCTGAGTATCGATGAGCAGTTCTTC
CDR3 protein: CASSFLSIDEQFF

clone size: few
V gene: TRBV7-9
J gene: TRBJ1-2
D gene: TRBD1
CDR3 DNA: TGTGCCAGCAGCTCACCGGGACAGCCCTTCTATGGCTACACCTTC
CDR3 protein: CASSSPGQPFYGYTF

clone size: -
V gene: TRBV27
J gene: TRBJ1-1
D gene: TRBD1
CDR3 DNA: TGTGCCAGCAGTTTAACGACAGGGAGGCCTGAAGCTTTCTTT
CDR3 protein: CASSLTTGRPEAFF

clone size: -
V gene: TRBV6-1
J gene: TRBJ2-1
D gene: -
CDR3 DNA: TGTGCCAGCAGTCTGGAACAGGGCAGCTACAATGAGCAGTTCTTC
CDR3 protein: CASSLEQGSYNEQFF

clone size: -
V gene: TRBV7-2
J gene: TRBJ1-2
D gene: -
CDR3 DNA: TGTGCCAGCAGCAGAGCGGGGGGAAATTTAAACTATGGCTACACCTTC
CDR3 protein: CASSRAGGNLNYGYTF

clone size: -
V gene: TRBV6-4
J gene: TRBJ2-6
D gene: -
CDR3 DNA: TGTGCCAGCAGTGGGTCCTCTGGGGCCAACGGCCTGACTTTC
CDR3 protein: CASSGSSGANGLTF

clone size: -
V gene: TRBV4-1
J gene: TRBJ2-1
D gene: -
CDR3 DNA: TGCGCCAGCAGCCAACCCCGGAGAGGGACTTCCTACAATGAGCAGTTCTTC
CDR3 protein: CASSQPRRGTSYNEQFF

clone size: -
V gene: TRBV7-9
J gene: TRBJ2-3
D gene: TRBD2
CDR3 DNA: TGTGCCAGCAGGCCCTCTAGCGGGAGGACAGATACGCAGTATTTT
CDR3 protein: CASRPSSGRTDTQYF